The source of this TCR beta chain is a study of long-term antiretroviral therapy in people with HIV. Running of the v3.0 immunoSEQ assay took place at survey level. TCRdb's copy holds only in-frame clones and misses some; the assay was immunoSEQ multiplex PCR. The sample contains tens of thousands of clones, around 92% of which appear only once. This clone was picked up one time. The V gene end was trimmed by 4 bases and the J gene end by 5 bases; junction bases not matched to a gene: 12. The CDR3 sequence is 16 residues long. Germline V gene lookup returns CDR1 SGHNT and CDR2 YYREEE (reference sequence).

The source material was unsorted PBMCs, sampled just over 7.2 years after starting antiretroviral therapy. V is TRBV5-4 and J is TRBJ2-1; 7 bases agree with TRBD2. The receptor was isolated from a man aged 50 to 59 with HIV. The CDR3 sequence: CASSLAWGGGNNEQFF. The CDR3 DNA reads TGTGCCAGCAGCCTGGCTTGGGGGGGTGGGAACAATGAGCAGTTCTTC.